This TCR beta chain was captured in a study of T-cell memory formation after mild COVID-19. Study-wide results and limits: Unconfirmed was the SARS-CoV-2 specificity of second-wave clones that peaked on day 37. Memory from before infection featured some responding clones, which suggests cross-reactive memory joined. CD4+ contracting clones lay mainly in CM and EM, CD8+ ones in EMRA.

To note about this clonotype: What it recognizes is unknown.

Using constant-segment primers, 5'RACE produced TCR alpha and TCR beta cDNA libraries carrying sample barcodes and UMIs. Using its own MiXCR run on the 5' RACE reads, TCRdb lists one record per CDR3 protein. The sample consists of hundreds of thousands of distinct CDR3 sequences, approximately 15% of them appearing once. With V trimmed by 4 bases and J by 5 bases, 13 bases remained unmatched. This CDR3 contains 16 residues. The germline V gene has CDR1 KGHSH and CDR2 LQKENI. Sequencing was performed on PBMCs or a T cell subset sorted from them (not recorded which). The clonotype was recovered from an adult woman who had mild COVID-19 (a few samples of this study predate the infection). Cell type and time point are not known. The genes are TRBV18 and TRBJ1-1, with TRBD1 matching over 7 bases. The CDR3 sequence is CASSLDRVGVYTEAFF. In DNA form, the CDR3 reads TGTGCCAGCTCACTCGACAGGGTGGGAGTTTATACTGAAGCTTTCTTT.